This T cell receptor beta chain was profiled in a study of PD-1 blockade in mismatch repair-deficient tumors. This clone was seen only once. Profiled with immunoSEQ multiplex PCR; TCRdb holds only in-frame clones, not every one. This table has approximately 130,000 clones, 86% appearing once. The CDR3 is made up of 13 amino acids. V was shortened by 3 bases and J by 1 base, with 6 bases between the two germline ends. Germline values: CDR1 LNHDA, CDR2 SQIVND (reference sequence). The sequences come from peripheral blood, collected 44 weeks after starting pembrolizumab. The TCR was taken from an adult with mismatch repair-deficient cancer. This chain joins TRBV19 and TRBJ1-1; D call uncertain. CDR3 sequence reads: CASSMGGNTEAFF. Written as DNA, the CDR3 is TGTGCCAGTAGTATGGGAGGGAACACTGAAGCTTTCTTT.